The rows below give T cell receptor beta chains drawn from one sample of a study of tumor and adjacent non-tumor tissue in lung cancer. TCRdb re-analysed the multiplex PCR reads in MiXCR, keeping a single row per CDR3 protein. The sample shows around 210,000 distinct CDR3 sequences, 60% to 75% of them seen only once. Source material: lung tumor tissue. These receptors originate from a man between 60 and 75 years old with non-small cell lung cancer. Both conserved end residues are part of each CDR3. A D gene is named only where the DNA matches it firmly. Clone sizes are given selectively: once, few, many, or a class where the clone is expanded.

>TRBJ2-1|15|TRBD2|-|TRBV12-3/TRBV12-4
CASSSRLAGNNEQFF
TGTGCCAGCAGTTCCCGGCTAGCGGGGAACAATGAGCAGTTCTTC
>TRBJ1-2|14|TRBD1|-|TRBV20-1
CSASGQGALGGYTF
TGCAGTGCTAGTGGACAGGGGGCGTTAGGTGGCTACACCTTC
>TRBJ2-6|14|-|-|TRBV11-2
CASNPISGTYILAF
TGTGCCAGCAATCCTATCTCTGGGACCTACATCCTGGCTTTC
>TRBJ2-4|16|TRBD1|many|TRBV6-1
CASSPDRAGAKNIQYF
TGTGCCAGCAGTCCGGACAGGGCAGGAGCCAAAAACATTCAGTACTTC
>TRBJ2-7|17|-|-|TRBV6-2/TRBV6-3
CASSSRLGGRGSHEQYF
TGTGCCAGCAGTTCTCGACTGGGGGGGCGAGGGAGCCACGAGCAGTACTTC
>TRBJ2-5|15|-|-|TRBV4-3
CASSQGPGPQETRYF
TGCGCCAGCAGCCAAGGGCCGGGTCCCCAAGAGACTCGGTACTTC
>TRBJ2-3|12|-|once|TRBV11-2
CASVPGIRYAVF
TGTGCCAGCGTGCCGGGTATCAGATACGCAGTATTT
>TRBJ2-7|16|TRBD2|-|TRBV5-1
CASSSRRLAEEAEQHF
TGCGCCAGCAGCTCACGACGACTAGCGGAAGAGGCCGAACAGCACTTC
>TRBJ2-3|14|-|once|TRBV5-1
CASSLGEVTDTQYF
TGCGCCAGCAGCTTGGGGGAGGTCACGGATACGCAGTATTTT
>TRBJ2-7|15|TRBD2|-|TRBV4-3
CASSQAASGGREQYF
TGCGCCAGCAGCCAAGCGGCTAGCGGGGGTCGTGAGCAGTACTTC
>TRBJ1-5|16|-|many|TRBV4-1
CASSQDLPSLYQPQHF
TGCGCCAGCAGCCAAGATCTTCCCTCCCTTTATCAGCCCCAGCATTTT
>TRBJ2-1|15|TRBD2|-|TRBV20-1
CSARGTIGGNNEHFF
TGCAGTGCTAGAGGGACTATCGGGGGGAACAATGAGCACTTCTTC
>TRBJ1-4|17|-|-|TRBV4-2
CASSHDHGRTSNEKLFF
TGTGCCAGCAGCCATGATCACGGCCGAACCTCTAATGAAAAACTGTTTTTC
>TRBJ1-1|15|-|-|TRBV4-3
CASSQGEGLNTEAFF
TGCGCCAGCAGCCAAGGTGAGGGCTTGAACACTGAAGCTTTCTTT
>TRBJ2-6|17|TRBD1|-|TRBV6-2/TRBV6-3
CAIRTGQGADGANVLTF
TGCGCCATCAGAACGGGACAGGGGGCCGACGGGGCCAACGTCCTGACTTTC
>TRBJ2-3|15|-|-|TRBV7-8
CASSLVQQRTDTQYF
TGTGCCAGCAGCTTAGTCCAGCAACGCACAGATACGCAGTATTTT
>TRBJ2-5|9|-|once|TRBV29-1
CGVEETQYF
TGCGGCGTGGAAGAGACCCAGTACTTC
>TRBJ1-4|15|-|once|TRBV20-1
CSVGVRAYDFEKLIF
TGCAGTGTGGGAGTCAGGGCATACGATTTTGAAAAACTGATTTTT
>TRBJ1-1|14|-|-|TRBV11-2
CASLPGHQNIEALF
TGTGCCAGCCTACCGGGACACCAGAACATTGAAGCTCTCTTT
>TRBJ2-3|16|-|-|TRBV5-1
CANSLAMSRRTDTQYF
TGCGCCAACAGCTTGGCAATGTCCCGAAGGACAGATACGCAGTATTTT
>TRBJ1-5|14|-|-|TRBV29-1
CSVATRTGNQPQHF
TGCAGTGTCGCAACCAGGACCGGGAATCAGCCCCAGCATTTT
>TRBJ2-1|14|-|once|TRBV6-6
CASTWTTKHNEEFF
TGTGCCAGCACCTGGACAACCAAACACAATGAGGAGTTCTTC
>TRBJ1-1|13|TRBD1|-|TRBV12-3/TRBV12-4
CASRRQGGTEAFF
TGTGCCAGCAGACGACAGGGCGGCACTGAAGCTTTCTTT
>TRBJ1-6|15|-|many|TRBV20-1
CSARVGTHYNSPLHF
TGCAGTGCTAGAGTTGGGACCCACTATAATTCACCCCTCCACTTT
>TRBJ1-5|13|-|many|TRBV11-3
CASSSSKDQPQHF
TGTGCCAGCAGCTCCTCGAAGGATCAGCCCCAGCATTTT
>TRBJ1-3|13|-|-|TRBV6-1
CASSEDPPGTIHF
TGTGCCAGCAGTGAAGATCCACCGGGCACCATACATTTT
>TRBJ2-5|14|TRBD2|-|TRBV12-3/TRBV12-4
CASRPGLAGQTQYF
TGTGCCAGCAGACCAGGACTAGCTGGGCAGACCCAGTACTTC
>TRBJ2-2|15|-|-|TRBV10-1
CASCDEAGVTGKLFF
TGCGCCAGCTGTGATGAGGCAGGGGTCACCGGGAAGCTGTTTTTT
>TRBJ1-6|11|-|-|TRBV6-1
CTSSEVPPLHF
TGTACAAGCAGTGAAGTCCCTCCCCTCCACTTT
>TRBJ1-2|15|-|-|TRBV6-1
CVSSEEGGLHYGYTF
TGTGTCAGCAGTGAAGAGGGGGGGCTCCACTATGGCTACACCTTC
>TRBJ2-3|16|-|-|TRBV5-6
CTSSLLVFASTDTQYF
TGTACCAGCAGCTTGTTAGTTTTCGCGAGTACAGATACGCAGTATTTT
>TRBJ1-4|15|-|-|TRBV4-2
CASRNIPGTGEKLFF
TGTGCCAGCAGGAATATACCGGGGACGGGTGAAAAACTGTTTTTT
>TRBJ1-6|16|TRBD1|-|TRBV6-1
CTSLGQLSSYNSPLHF
TGTACCAGCTTGGGACAGTTGAGCTCCTATAATTCACCCCTCCACTTT